The clone carrying this T cell receptor (beta chain) was observed a handful of times. What it binds is not known. This entry is derived from a study of CD8 T cells in ankylosing spondylitis. From the 5' RACE reads, TCRdb called clonotypes with MiXCR, one entry per CDR3 protein. The repertoire has some 240,000 distinct CDR3 sequences, roughly 6.6% of them found once; the top ten carry 14%. V shed 7 bases and J 4 bases; nucleotides not matched to a gene: 25. Germline lookup yields CDR1 GTSNPN and CDR2 SVGIG (reference sequence). The CDR3 has 19 amino acids. Points from the study as a whole: The study identified a TCR beta motif of about eight highly homologous variants that appeared characteristic of ankylosing spondylitis blood.

The sequencing input was blood, either unsorted or a sorted T cell fraction (not recorded which). The chain couples TRBV30 to TRBJ1-2; the match to TRBD1 covers 9 bases. This clonotype was obtained from a male donor with ankylosing spondylitis. CDR3 sequence: CAYITGTGLKSEVGYGYTF. In nucleotides, the CDR3 is TGTGCCTACATTACCGGGACAGGGTTAAAGTCGGAAGTCGGCTATGGCTACACCTTC.